The 27 T cell receptor beta chains listed next were all sequenced from one sample in a study of OX40 agonist ivuxolimab in advanced cancers. Clones were read by immunoSEQ multiplex PCR, and TCRdb kept only the in-frame ones, dropping some. The sample lists some 52,000 clones; roughly 94% were seen once. Sequences were derived from CD4+ or CD8+ T cells sorted from blood, sampled in a trial of the OX40 agonist ivuxolimab. The receptors here all came from an adult with an advanced solid tumor such as melanoma, head and neck, liver or kidney cancer.

V and J are TRBV6-5 and TRBJ2-1; the D gene is possibly TRBD2 (6 bases). This CDR3 contains 16 residues. Germline CDR1 is MNHEY and CDR2 is SVGAGI. Trimming stripped 1 base from V and 0 bases from J, with 10 bases between. CDR3 in DNA: TGTGCCAGCAGTTACTATCTGACTAGCTCCTACAATGAGCAGTTCTTC. Translation: CASSYYLTSSYNEQFF.

The chain carries TRBV27 and TRBJ2-7; 7 nucleotides match TRBD2. The CDR3 is made up of 15 amino acids. Germline loops: CDR1 MNHEY, CDR2 SMNVEV (reference sequence). Trimming cost V 5 bases and J 5 bases; bases outside gene matches: 12. The CDR3 region is CASSPPGRGGNEQYF. As DNA, the CDR3 is TGTGCCAGCAGTCCCCCGGGGAGGGGTGGAAACGAGCAGTACTTC.

This chain uses TRBV11-2 with TRBJ2-1; 7 bases line up with TRBD1. Germline lookup yields CDR1 SGHAT and CDR2 FQNNGV. The CDR3 covers 16 residues. The V gene end was trimmed by 1 base and the J gene end by 5 bases; junction bases not matched to a gene: 8. CDR3 loop: CASSLGPRGSNNEQFF. CDR3 DNA sequence: TGTGCCAGCAGCTTAGGCCCCAGGGGGAGCAACAATGAGCAGTTCTTC.

V is TRBV27 and J is TRBJ2-7; the D call may be TRBD1 or TRBD2 (5 bases each). Per the germline V gene, CDR1 is MNHEY and CDR2 is SMNVEV (reference sequence). Trimming cost V 6 bases and J 5 bases, with 17 bases left between them. The CDR3 runs to 14 residues. The CDR3 DNA reads TGTGCCAGCAGCTTCCGGGACGCTGACGACGAGCAGTACTTC. It specifies CASSFRDADDEQYF.

The table lists this clone with a count of one. The V gene is TRBV2, the J gene TRBJ1-5, with TRBD1 matching 7 bases. Germline lookup yields CDR1 SNHLY and CDR2 FYNNEI. The CDR3 spans 14 residues. V trimming: 5 bases; J trimming: 2 bases; junction bases outside the gene matches: 3. The CDR3 DNA sequence: TGTGCCAGCAGTCCAGACAGGGGCAATCAGCCCCAGCATTTT. Translating gives CASSPDRGNQPQHF.

This clone was recorded a few times. This sample also contains other DNA sequences that code for the same CDR3. The chain links TRBV7-9 to TRBJ2-1; 7 nucleotides align to TRBD2. CDR1 is SEHNR and CDR2 is FQNEAQ in the germline V gene (reference sequence). This CDR3 is 15 amino acids long. J was trimmed by 0 bases and V by 4 bases; bases with no gene match: 3. DNA of the CDR3: TGTGCCAGCAGCTCACTAGCGCCCTCCTACAATGAGCAGTTCTTC. Translated, it gives CASSSLAPSYNEQFF.

The rearrangement links TRBV28 to TRBJ2-7, with D perhaps matching TRBD1 (5 bases). In germline, CDR1 is MDHEN, CDR2 SYDVKM. The CDR3 is 16 amino acids. Between the trimmed V and J ends, which lost 4 bases and 6 bases, there was a span of 22 bases. In DNA form, the CDR3 reads TGTGCCAGCAGTTCAAATCCGGACACAGGTTGGCTCGAGCAGTACTTC. Its protein product is CASSSNPDTGWLEQYF.

The chain has TRBV27 and TRBJ2-7; D gene unclear. Between the trimmed V and J ends, which lost 5 bases and 4 bases, there was a span of 12 bases. The germline gives CDR1 MNHEY, CDR2 SMNVEV (reference sequence). This CDR3 comprises 13 residues. CDR3: CASSRAHSYEQYF. In nucleotides, the CDR3 is TGTGCCAGCAGTCGGGCCCACTCTTACGAGCAGTACTTC.

This clone was seen a single time. At one end, the junction sequence differs from germline, possibly due to a read error. The rearrangement links TRBV11-2 to TRBJ2-5; no clear D gene. The germline V gene encodes CDR1 SGHAT and CDR2 FQNNGV. The CDR3 runs to 15 residues. In DNA form, the CDR3 reads TGTGCCAGCAGCTTACCCGAAGGAGTTATTGAGACCCAGCACTTC. Translation gives CASSLPEGVIETQHF.

The rearrangement uses TRBV27 and TRBJ2-3; a possible D gene is TRBD2 (6 bases). V was trimmed by 2 bases and J by 4 bases, leaving 10 bases between them. This CDR3 has 14 residues. Germline CDR1 is MNHEY and CDR2 is SMNVEV (reference sequence). CDR3 in DNA: TGTGCCAGCAGTTTACTCGGGAGTGCAGATACGCAGTATTTT. Amino acids: CASSLLGSADTQYF.

The chain uses TRBV13 and TRBJ2-7; the match to TRBD2 covers 9 bases. The CDR3 extends over 17 amino acids. The V segment lost 0 bases and the J segment 0 bases; nucleotides outside the gene matches: 6. Germline CDR1 is PRHDT and CDR2 is FYEKMQ (reference sequence). The CDR3, as DNA: TGTGCCAGCAGCTTAGGCTACGGTAGCGGGAGCTCCTACGAGCAGTACTTC. Translated, it gives CASSLGYGSGSSYEQYF. Variable domain in full (rest from reference TRBV13 and TRBJ2-7): AAGVIQSPRHLIKEKRETATLKCYPIPRHDTVYWYQQGPGQDPQFLISFYEKMQSDKGSIPDRFSAQQFSDYHSELNMSSLELGDSALYFCASSLGYGSGSSYEQYFGPGTRLTVT.

Only one count was recorded for this clone. This chain connects TRBV27 to TRBJ2-3, with D hard to call. V lost 6 bases and J lost 1, with 5 bases in between. Germline V lookup: CDR1 MNHEY, CDR2 SMNVEV (reference sequence). The CDR3 consists of 12 residues. Here the CDR3 reads CASSRGTDTQYF. CDR3 sequence (DNA): TGTGCCAGCAGCCGGGGCACAGATACGCAGTATTTT.

The gene calls are TRBV5-1 and TRBJ2-1; 7 nucleotides align to TRBD2. The CDR3 has 16 amino acids. With V trimmed by 4 bases and J by 3 bases, 10 bases remained unmatched. Germline CDR1 is SGHRS and CDR2 is YFSETQ. The CDR3 coding sequence is TGCGCCAGCAGCCCCCATGGCGGGAGAAGCTACAATGAGCAGTTCTTC. Its protein is CASSPHGGRSYNEQFF.

V is TRBV27 and J is TRBJ1-4; D unclear. V dropped 5 bases and J dropped 7 bases, with 17 bases sitting between them. CDR1 is MNHEY and CDR2 is SMNVEV in the germline V gene (reference sequence). This CDR3 is built from 15 residues. CDR3 in amino acids: CASSRTFGRPEKLFF. The CDR3 region has the DNA TGTGCCAGCAGTCGAACCTTCGGACGCCCTGAAAAACTGTTTTTT.

The J gene is TRBJ2-7, the V gene TRBV27; no reliable D call. V lost 4 bases, J lost 2 bases, and 12 bases lay in between. The CDR3 length is 14 residues. Germline V lookup: CDR1 MNHEY, CDR2 SMNVEV (reference sequence). DNA of the CDR3: TGTGCCAGCAGTTCTTTCGAGACCACCTACGAGCAGTACTTC. It translates to CASSSFETTYEQYF.

This chain uses TRBV25-1 with TRBJ1-1; TRBD1 might be the D (5 bases). V was trimmed by 3 bases and J by 8 bases, leaving 16 bases between them. The CDR3 is 14 residues long. Germline CDR1 reads MGHDK; CDR2 reads SYGVNS. In DNA form, the CDR3 reads TGTGCCAGCAGTGATATGCTAACGGGGGACGAAGCTTTCTTT. Its translation is CASSDMLTGDEAFF.

The rearrangement uses TRBV19 and TRBJ2-5, with TRBD1 matching 7 bases. The end of the DNA fits TRBJ2-7 better, so the J call may be wrong. Germline CDR1 is LNHDA and CDR2 is SQIVND (reference sequence). The CDR3 sequence is 12 residues long. CDR3 in DNA: TGTGCCAGTAGTCTCACAGGGGCCGAGCAGTACTTC. Its protein is CASSLTGAEQYF.

This clone was seen a single time. The CDR3 bases are TGTGCCAGTAGTATCAGGGAAAGTGAGCAGTTCTTC. Translation gives CASSIRESEQFF. The rearrangement uses TRBV19 and TRBJ2-1, with a weak D call TRBD1 (5 bases). V was clipped by 3 bases and J by 9 bases, with 9 bases between them. This CDR3 has 12 amino acids. CDR1 is LNHDA and CDR2 is SQIVND in the germline V gene (reference sequence). Variable domain in full (rest from reference TRBV19 and TRBJ2-1): DGGITQSPKYLFRKEGQNVTLSCEQNLNHDAMYWYRQDPGQGLRLIYYSQIVNDFQKGDIAEGYSVSREKKESFPLTVTSAQKNPTAFYLCASSIRESEQFFGPGTRLTVL.

The rearrangement uses TRBV5-1 and TRBJ2-3; D possibly corresponds to TRBD2 (6 bases). Germline lookup yields CDR1 SGHRS and CDR2 YFSETQ. V gave up 0 bases and J gave up 2 bases, with 16 bases separating them. The CDR3 totals 17 residues. CDR3: CASSLEDLAGLTDTQYF. CDR3 DNA: TGCGCCAGCAGCTTGGAGGACTTGGCGGGGCTCACAGATACGCAGTATTTT.

This rearrangement joins TRBV19 to TRBJ2-3; D is uncertain. Germline CDR1 reads LNHDA; CDR2 reads SQIVND (reference sequence). This CDR3 region has 13 residues. With 1 base removed from V and 4 bases from J, the gap between germline ends came to 6 bases. This chain's CDR3 is CASSIGGADTQYF. For the CDR3, the DNA is TGTGCCAGTAGTATAGGTGGGGCAGATACGCAGTATTTT. Filled out from reference TRBV19 and TRBJ2-3, the complete variable domain reads DGGITQSPKYLFRKEGQNVTLSCEQNLNHDAMYWYRQDPGQGLRLIYYSQIVNDFQKGDIAEGYSVSREKKESFPLTVTSAQKNPTAFYLCASSIGGADTQYFGPGTRLTVL.

The V gene is TRBV6-6, the J gene TRBJ2-7; a weak D match, TRBD1 (5 bases). The germline V and J ends were trimmed by 1 base and 2 bases, with 15 bases remaining between them. The CDR3 spans 16 residues. CDR1 and CDR2 from the germline V gene are MNHNY and SVGAGI (reference sequence). This CDR3 reads CASSYFDRKGAYEQYF. CDR3 nucleotides: TGTGCCAGCAGTTACTTCGACCGAAAAGGGGCCTACGAGCAGTACTTC.

CDR3 residues: CASSQVWEVSYEQYF. The CDR3 nucleotides read TGCGCCAGCAGCCAAGTGTGGGAGGTCTCCTACGAGCAGTACTTC. The J gene is TRBJ2-7, the V gene TRBV4-1; D may be TRBD2 (6 bases). Per germline, CDR1 MGHRA and CDR2 YSYEKL. V was pared by 1 base and J by 0 bases, with 10 bases between. The CDR3 spans 15 residues.

J is TRBJ2-5 and V is TRBV27; D tentatively fits TRBD1 or TRBD2 (6 bases each). This CDR3 region has 16 residues. The V end was cut by 6 bases, the J end by 0 bases, with 17 bases between. Germline CDR1 reads MNHEY; CDR2 reads SMNVEV (reference sequence). The CDR3 loop reads CASSSRSRGHQETQYF. The CDR3 coding sequence is TGTGCCAGCAGCTCACGCAGTCGGGGGCACCAAGAGACCCAGTACTTC.

This clone was recorded only once. The V and J genes are TRBV5-5 and TRBJ2-5; 8 bases fit TRBD2. Losses at the gene ends were 0 bases for V and 5 bases for J; bases not matched to a gene: 9. Germline V lookup: CDR1 SGHKS, CDR2 YYEKEE (reference sequence). This CDR3 has 16 residues. CDR3 loop: CASSLDVAGNVETQYF. DNA for the CDR3: TGTGCCAGCAGCTTGGATGTAGCGGGAAACGTGGAGACCCAGTACTTC.

The chain joins TRBV9 to TRBJ2-7; 7 nucleotides align to TRBD1. The CDR3 runs 14 residues. Trimming took 4 bases from V and 0 from J; bases not matched to a gene: 4. Germline CDR1 is SGDLS and CDR2 is YYNGEE. CDR3 sequence: CASSPWDSSYEQYF. CDR3 DNA: TGTGCCAGCAGCCCTTGGGACAGCTCCTACGAGCAGTACTTC.

This chain uses TRBV4-2 with TRBJ2-7; possible D gene TRBD1, 6 bases. Germline-derived CDR1 and CDR2 are LGHNA and YNFKEQ. CDR3 length equals 14 residues. Trimming removed 1 base at V and 4 bases at J, with 11 bases between. CDR3 DNA sequence: TGTGCCAGCAGCCAAGCAGGGGCGCATTACGAGCAGTACTTC. It translates to CASSQAGAHYEQYF.

V gene TRBV5-1 combines with J gene TRBJ2-7, with no clear D. Trimming shortened V by 3 bases and J by 2 bases, and 12 bases separated the two germline ends. In germline, CDR1 is SGHRS, CDR2 YFSETQ. There are 14 residues in the CDR3. The DNA of the CDR3 is TGCGCCAGCAGCTGGTGGGATCTTGCCTACGAGCAGTACTTC. The encoded protein is CASSWWDLAYEQYF.